This T cell receptor beta chain was found in a study of T cell repertoires in cytomegalovirus infection (dated 2019 in TCRdb). Turning to the overall study: Peptide stimulations targeted recently identified HLA-C-restricted CMV epitopes, whose presentation resists viral immunomodulation, together with well-studied HLA-B-restricted epitopes. Donor HLA type was relevant to the analysis, as public TCR beta signatures indicated carriage of CMV infection together with the matching HLA type.

What this sample's treatment or condition label stands for: in vitro stimulation with specific CMV peptide epitopes to enrich CMV-specific T cells. A note on this clonotype: Its antigen specificity is not known. Base qualities were left out, and no much larger clone turns up one base away.

V is cut by 4 bases and J by 0 bases, and the space between the germline ends is 10 bases. The cysteine opens and the phenylalanine closes a CDR3 of 14 amino acids. Left in the record is the CDR3 DNA by itself, 42 bases read in frame from the first base. Sequences SEHNR (CDR1) and FQNEAQ (CDR2) are obtained from the germline V gene (reference sequence). TCRdb records Illumina HiSeq 1500 as the sequencer. TCRdb itself trimmed the public reads at Q25 with fastp, ran MiXCR and retained productive beta chains. Rows are combined by CDR3 protein, so each entry shows the most common genes and DNA. This sample has about 770,000 distinct CDR3 sequences in its table, and almost 30% of those were observed once. Of the sample, 10% to 15% falls within the top ten clones. Broad study findings and their caveats: In the ex vivo response, HLA-C-restricted CMV-specific TCR beta clonotypes were dominant, and in two of eight donors the single most frequent clonotype came from this HLA-C-restricted group. In both this cohort and an independent cohort of some 370 donors, the cumulative frequency of public TCR beta family members distinguished carriers of CMV infection plus the relevant HLA type.

This sample comprised cultured CD8+ T cells from PBMCs, obtained from culture after CMV antigen stimulation. The receptor comes from a human donor in good health (CMV status not recorded). Some clones in this sample may be carry-over from other donors' samples. The chain is made from TRBV7-9 and TRBJ2-7; there is no confident call for the D gene. The nucleotide sequence is given as TGTGCCAGCAGCTCACCCGTTGGCTCCTACGAGCAGTACTTC. Translation gives CASSSPVGSYEQYF.